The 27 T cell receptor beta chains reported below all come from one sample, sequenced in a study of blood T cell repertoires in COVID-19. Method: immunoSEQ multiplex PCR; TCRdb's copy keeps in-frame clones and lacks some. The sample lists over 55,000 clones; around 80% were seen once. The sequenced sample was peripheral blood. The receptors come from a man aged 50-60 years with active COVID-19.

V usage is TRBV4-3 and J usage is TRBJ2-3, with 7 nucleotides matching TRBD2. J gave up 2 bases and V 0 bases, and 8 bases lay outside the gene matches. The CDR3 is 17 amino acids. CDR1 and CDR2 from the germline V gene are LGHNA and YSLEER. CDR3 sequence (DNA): TGCGCCAGCAGCCAAGATCACTCCGCGGGAGCCACAGATACGCAGTATTTT. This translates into CASSQDHSAGATDTQYF.

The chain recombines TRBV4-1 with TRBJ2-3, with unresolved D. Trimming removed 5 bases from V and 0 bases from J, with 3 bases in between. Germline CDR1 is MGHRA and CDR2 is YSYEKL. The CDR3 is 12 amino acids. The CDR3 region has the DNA TGCGCCAGCAGCTCTAGCACAGATACGCAGTATTTT. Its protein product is CASSSSTDTQYF.

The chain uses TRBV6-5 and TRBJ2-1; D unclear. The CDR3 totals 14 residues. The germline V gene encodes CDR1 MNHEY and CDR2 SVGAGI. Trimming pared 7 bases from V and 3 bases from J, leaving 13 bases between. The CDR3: CASKPRFGYNEQFF. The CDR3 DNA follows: TGTGCCAGCAAACCTAGATTTGGCTACAATGAGCAGTTCTTC.

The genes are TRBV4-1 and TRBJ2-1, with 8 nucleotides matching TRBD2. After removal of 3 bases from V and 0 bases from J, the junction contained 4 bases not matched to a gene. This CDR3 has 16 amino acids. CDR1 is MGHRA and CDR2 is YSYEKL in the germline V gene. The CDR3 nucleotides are TGCGCCAGCAGCCAGGTTAGCGGGGTCTCCTACAATGAGCAGTTCTTC. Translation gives CASSQVSGVSYNEQFF.

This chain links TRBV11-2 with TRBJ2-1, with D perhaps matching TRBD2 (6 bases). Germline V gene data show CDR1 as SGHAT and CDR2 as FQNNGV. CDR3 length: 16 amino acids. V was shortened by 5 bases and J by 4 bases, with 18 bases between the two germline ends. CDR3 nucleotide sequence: TGTGCCAGCAGCCCGGTTGGGCGGGGCAGTTACAATGAGCAGTTCTTC. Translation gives CASSPVGRGSYNEQFF.

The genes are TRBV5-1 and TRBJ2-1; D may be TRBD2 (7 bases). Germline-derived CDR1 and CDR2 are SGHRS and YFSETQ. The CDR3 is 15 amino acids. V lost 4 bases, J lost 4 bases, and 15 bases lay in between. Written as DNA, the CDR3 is TGCGCCAGCAGCGAAAGTGGGGGGGCTTACAATGAGCAGTTCTTC. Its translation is CASSESGGAYNEQFF.

The CDR3 loop is CASSEAGGNTIYF. The CDR3 coding sequence is TGTGCCAGCAGTGAGGCAGGGGGAAACACCATATATTTT. V is TRBV2 and J is TRBJ1-3, with TRBD1 as a possible D gene (5 bases). Trimming stripped 3 bases from V and 4 bases from J, with 7 bases between. CDR1 is SNHLY and CDR2 is FYNNEI in the germline V gene. CDR3 length: 13 residues. Filled out from reference TRBV2 and TRBJ1-3, the complete variable domain reads EPEVTQTPSHQVTQMGQEVILRCVPISNHLYFYWYRQILGQKVEFLVSFYNNEISEKSEIFDDQFSVERPDGSNFTLKIRSTKLEDSAMYFCASSEAGGNTIYFGEGSWLTVV.

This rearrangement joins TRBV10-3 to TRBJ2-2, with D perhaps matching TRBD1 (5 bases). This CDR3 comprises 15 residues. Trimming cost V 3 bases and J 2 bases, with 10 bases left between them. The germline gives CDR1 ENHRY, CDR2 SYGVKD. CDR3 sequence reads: CAISERQYNTGELFF. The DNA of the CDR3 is TGTGCCATCAGTGAAAGACAGTATAACACCGGGGAGCTGTTTTTT.

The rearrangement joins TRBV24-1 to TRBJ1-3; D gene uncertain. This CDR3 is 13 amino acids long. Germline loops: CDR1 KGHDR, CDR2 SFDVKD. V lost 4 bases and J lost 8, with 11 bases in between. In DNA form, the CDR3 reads TGTGCCACCAGTGACGGGTCCCTAGACACCATATATTTT. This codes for CATSDGSLDTIYF.

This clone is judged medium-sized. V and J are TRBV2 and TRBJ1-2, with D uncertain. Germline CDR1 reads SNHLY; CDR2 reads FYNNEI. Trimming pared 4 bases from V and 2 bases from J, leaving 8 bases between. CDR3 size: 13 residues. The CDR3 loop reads CASSVEQNYGYTF. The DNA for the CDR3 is TGTGCCAGCAGTGTAGAACAGAACTATGGCTACACCTTC.

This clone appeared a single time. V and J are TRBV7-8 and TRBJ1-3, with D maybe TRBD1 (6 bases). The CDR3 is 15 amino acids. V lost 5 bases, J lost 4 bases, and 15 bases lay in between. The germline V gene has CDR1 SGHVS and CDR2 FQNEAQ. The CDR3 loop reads CASSPQGIRGNTIYF. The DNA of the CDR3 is TGTGCCAGCAGCCCCCAGGGGATTCGGGGAAACACCATATATTTT.

The DNA for the CDR3 is TGTGCCAGTAGTAACGCCCCAGGGGGGAATTCACCCCTCCACTTT. Its protein product is CASSNAPGGNSPLHF. The chain combines TRBV19 with TRBJ1-6; 7 nucleotides agree with TRBD1. Germline CDR1 and CDR2: LNHDA and SQIVND (reference sequence). The CDR3 loop spans 15 amino acids. V shed 4 bases, J shed 7 bases, and the junction held 7 bases outside the gene matches.

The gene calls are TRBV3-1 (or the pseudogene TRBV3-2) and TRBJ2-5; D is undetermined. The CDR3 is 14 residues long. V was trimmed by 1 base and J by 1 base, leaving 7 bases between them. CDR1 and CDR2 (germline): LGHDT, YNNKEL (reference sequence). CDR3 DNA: TGTGCCAGCAGCCAAGGACTCTTCCAAGAGACCCAGTACTTC. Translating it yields CASSQGLFQETQYF.

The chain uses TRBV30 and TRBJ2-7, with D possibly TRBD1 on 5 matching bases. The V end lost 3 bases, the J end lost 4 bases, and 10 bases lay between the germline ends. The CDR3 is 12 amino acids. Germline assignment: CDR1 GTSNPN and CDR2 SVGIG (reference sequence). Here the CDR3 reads CAWSRQLYEQYF. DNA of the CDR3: TGTGCCTGGAGCCGACAGTTGTACGAGCAGTACTTC.

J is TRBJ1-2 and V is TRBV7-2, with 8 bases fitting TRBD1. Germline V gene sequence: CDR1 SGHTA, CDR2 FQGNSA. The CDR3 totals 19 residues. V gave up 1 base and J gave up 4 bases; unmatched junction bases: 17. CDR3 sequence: CASSLDMGGQGLPLYGYTF. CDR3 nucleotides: TGTGCCAGCAGCTTAGATATGGGAGGACAGGGACTTCCACTCTATGGCTACACCTTC.

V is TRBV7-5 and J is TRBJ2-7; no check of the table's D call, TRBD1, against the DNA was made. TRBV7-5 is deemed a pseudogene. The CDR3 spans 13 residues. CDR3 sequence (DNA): TGTGTCAGAAGCCCCCAGGGGTCCCCCGAGCAGTACTTC. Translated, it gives CVRSPQGSPEQYF.

The CDR3 sequence is CASSTPILAGSTDTQYF. The DNA of the CDR3 is TGTGCCAGTAGTACCCCTATTCTAGCGGGGAGCACAGATACGCAGTATTTT. J is TRBJ2-3 and V is TRBV19; 9 positions match TRBD2. Germline V lookup: CDR1 LNHDA, CDR2 SQIVND (reference sequence). This CDR3 comprises 17 residues. Unmatched junction bases numbered 8, after V lost 4 bases and J lost 0 bases.

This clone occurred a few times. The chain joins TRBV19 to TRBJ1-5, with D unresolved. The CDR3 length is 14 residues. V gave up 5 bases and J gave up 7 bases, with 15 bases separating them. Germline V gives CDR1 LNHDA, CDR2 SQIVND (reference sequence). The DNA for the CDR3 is TGTGCCAGTAGTCTCCCGGGTCATCAGCAGCCCCAGCATTTT. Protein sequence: CASSLPGHQQPQHF.

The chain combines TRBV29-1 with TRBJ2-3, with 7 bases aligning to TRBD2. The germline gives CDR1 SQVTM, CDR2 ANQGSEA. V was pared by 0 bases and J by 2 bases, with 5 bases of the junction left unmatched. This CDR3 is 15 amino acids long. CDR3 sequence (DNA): TGCAGCGTTGAAGATCGGGGAGGGCACACAGATACGCAGTATTTT. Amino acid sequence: CSVEDRGGHTDTQYF.

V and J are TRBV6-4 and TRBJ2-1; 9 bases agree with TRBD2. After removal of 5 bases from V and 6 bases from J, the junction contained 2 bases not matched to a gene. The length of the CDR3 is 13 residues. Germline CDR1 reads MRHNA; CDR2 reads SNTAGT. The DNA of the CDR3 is TGTGCCAGCAGTCCTAGCGGGGCCAATGAGCAGTTCTTC. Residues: CASSPSGANEQFF.

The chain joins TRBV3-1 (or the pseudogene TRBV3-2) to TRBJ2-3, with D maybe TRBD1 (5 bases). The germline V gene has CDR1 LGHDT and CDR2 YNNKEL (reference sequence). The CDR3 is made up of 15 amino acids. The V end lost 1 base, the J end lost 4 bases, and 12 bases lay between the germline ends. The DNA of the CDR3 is TGTGCCAGCAGCCAAGTACTGGGGCTTGCAGATACGCAGTATTTT. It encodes CASSQVLGLADTQYF.

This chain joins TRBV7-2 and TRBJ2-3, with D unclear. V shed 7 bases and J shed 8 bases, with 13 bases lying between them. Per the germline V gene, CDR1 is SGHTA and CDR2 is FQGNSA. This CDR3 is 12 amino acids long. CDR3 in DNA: TGTGCCAGCACCCCTCAGGCCGGTACGCAGTATTTT. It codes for CASTPQAGTQYF.

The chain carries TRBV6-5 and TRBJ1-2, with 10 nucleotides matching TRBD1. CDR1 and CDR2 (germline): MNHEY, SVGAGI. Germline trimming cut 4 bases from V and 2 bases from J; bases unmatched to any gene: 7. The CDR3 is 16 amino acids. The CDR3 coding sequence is TGTGCCAGCAGTTCCCTCCCGGGACAGGGGAACTATGGCTACACCTTC. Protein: CASSSLPGQGNYGYTF.

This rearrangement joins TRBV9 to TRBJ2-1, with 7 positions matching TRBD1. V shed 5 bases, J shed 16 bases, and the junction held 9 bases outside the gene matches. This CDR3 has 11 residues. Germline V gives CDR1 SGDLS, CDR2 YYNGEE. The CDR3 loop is CASSNPGQKFF. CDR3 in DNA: TGTGCCAGCAGTAACCCGGGACAGAAATTCTTC.

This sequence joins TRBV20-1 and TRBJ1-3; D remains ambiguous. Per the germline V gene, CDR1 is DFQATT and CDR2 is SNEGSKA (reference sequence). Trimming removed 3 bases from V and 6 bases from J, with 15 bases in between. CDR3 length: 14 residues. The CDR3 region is CSASVVRGQNTIYF. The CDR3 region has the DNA TGCAGTGCTAGTGTAGTTCGGGGTCAAAACACCATATATTTT.

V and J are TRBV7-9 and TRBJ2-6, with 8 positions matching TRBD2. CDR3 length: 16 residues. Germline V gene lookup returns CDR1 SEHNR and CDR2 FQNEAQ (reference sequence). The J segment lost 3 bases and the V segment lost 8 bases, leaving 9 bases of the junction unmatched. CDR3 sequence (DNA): TGTGCCAGCGAGGGGCGGGAGGTGGTTGGGGCCAACGTCCTGACTTTC. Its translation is CASEGREVVGANVLTF.

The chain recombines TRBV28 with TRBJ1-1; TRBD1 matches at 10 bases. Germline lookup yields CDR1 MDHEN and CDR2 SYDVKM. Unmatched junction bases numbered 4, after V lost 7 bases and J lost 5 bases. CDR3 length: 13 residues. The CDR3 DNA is TGTGCCAGCACCGAGGGACAGGGGACTGAAGCTTTCTTT. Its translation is CASTEGQGTEAFF.